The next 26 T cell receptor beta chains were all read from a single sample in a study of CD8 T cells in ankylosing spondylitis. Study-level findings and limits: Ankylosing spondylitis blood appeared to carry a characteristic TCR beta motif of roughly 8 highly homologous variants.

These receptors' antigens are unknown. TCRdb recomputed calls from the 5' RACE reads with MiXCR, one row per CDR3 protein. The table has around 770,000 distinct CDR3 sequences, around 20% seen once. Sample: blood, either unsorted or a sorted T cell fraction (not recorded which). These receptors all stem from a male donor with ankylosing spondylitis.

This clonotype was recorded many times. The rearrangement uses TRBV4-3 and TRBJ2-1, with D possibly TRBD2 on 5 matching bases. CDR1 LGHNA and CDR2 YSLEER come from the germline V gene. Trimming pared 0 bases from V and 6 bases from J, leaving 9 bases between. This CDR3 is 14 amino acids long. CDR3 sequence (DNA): TGCGCCAGCAGCCAAGATCTCGCGGGCAATGAGCAGTTCTTC. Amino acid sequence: CASSQDLAGNEQFF.

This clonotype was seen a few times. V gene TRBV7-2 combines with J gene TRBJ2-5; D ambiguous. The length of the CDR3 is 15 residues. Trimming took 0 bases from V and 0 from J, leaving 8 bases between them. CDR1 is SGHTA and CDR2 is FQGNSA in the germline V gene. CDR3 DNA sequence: TGTGCCAGCAGCTTAGCGACGGCAAACCAAGAGACCCAGTACTTC. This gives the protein CASSLATANQETQYF.

For the CDR3, the DNA is TGTGCCAGCAGCTTAGGGTACCTATACAATGAGCAGTTCTTC. Encoded protein: CASSLGYLYNEQFF. The rearrangement links TRBV7-9 to TRBJ2-1; D not certain. CDR3 length: 14 residues. The germline V gene has CDR1 SEHNR and CDR2 FQNEAQ (reference sequence). Trimming took 1 base from V and 4 from J, leaving 8 bases between them.

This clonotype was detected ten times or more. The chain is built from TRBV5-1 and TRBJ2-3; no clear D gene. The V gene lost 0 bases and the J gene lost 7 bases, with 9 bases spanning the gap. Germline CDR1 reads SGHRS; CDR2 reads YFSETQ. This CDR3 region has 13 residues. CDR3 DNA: TGCGCCAGCAGCTTGGCCGTTTTCAATACGCAGTATTTT. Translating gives CASSLAVFNTQYF.

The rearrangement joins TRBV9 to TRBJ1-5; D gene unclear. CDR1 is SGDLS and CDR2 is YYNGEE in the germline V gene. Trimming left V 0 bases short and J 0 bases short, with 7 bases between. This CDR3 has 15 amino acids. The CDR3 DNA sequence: TGTGCCAGCAGCGTAGTAGGTGATAGCAATCAGCCCCAGCATTTT. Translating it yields CASSVVGDSNQPQHF. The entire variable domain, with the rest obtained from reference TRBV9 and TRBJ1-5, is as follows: DSGVTQTPKHLITATGQRVTLRCSPRSGDLSVYWYQQSLDQGLQFLIQYYNGEERAKGNILERFSAQQFPDLHSELNLSSLELGDSALYFCASSVVGDSNQPQHFGDGTRLSIL.

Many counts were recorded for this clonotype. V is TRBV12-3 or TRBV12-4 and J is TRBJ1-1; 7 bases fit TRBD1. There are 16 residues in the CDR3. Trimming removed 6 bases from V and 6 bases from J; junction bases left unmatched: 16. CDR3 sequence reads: CASSTQTGRVNPEAFF. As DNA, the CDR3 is TGTGCCAGCAGCACACAGACAGGGAGGGTTAACCCTGAAGCTTTCTTT.

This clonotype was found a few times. CDR3: CASSLRTSGGDTQYF. CDR3 DNA sequence: TGTGCCAGCAGTCTCCGGACTAGCGGGGGAGATACGCAGTATTTT. The rearrangement links TRBV12-3 or TRBV12-4 to TRBJ2-3; 13 bases agree with TRBD2. Losses at the gene ends were 5 bases for V and 5 bases for J; bases not matched to a gene: 4. The CDR3 is 15 residues long.

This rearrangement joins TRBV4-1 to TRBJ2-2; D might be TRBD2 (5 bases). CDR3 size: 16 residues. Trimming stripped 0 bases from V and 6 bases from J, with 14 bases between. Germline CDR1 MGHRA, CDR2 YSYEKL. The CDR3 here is CASSQETRIDPGELFF. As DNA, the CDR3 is TGCGCCAGCAGCCAAGAAACTAGAATAGACCCCGGGGAGCTGTTTTTT.

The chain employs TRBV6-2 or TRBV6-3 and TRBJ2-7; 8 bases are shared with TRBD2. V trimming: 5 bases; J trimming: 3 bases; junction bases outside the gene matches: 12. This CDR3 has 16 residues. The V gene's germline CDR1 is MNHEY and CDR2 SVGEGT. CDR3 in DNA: TGTGCCAGCAGTCGCCCGGGGAGCGGGGGATTCTACGAGCAGTACTTC. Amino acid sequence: CASSRPGSGGFYEQYF.

CDR3 loop: CASSPDTLTDTQYF. Written as DNA, the CDR3 is TGCGCCAGCAGCCCGGACACCCTCACAGATACGCAGTATTTT. The chain has TRBV5-1 and TRBJ2-3; possibly TRBD1 for D (5 bases). V was cut by 4 bases and J by 2 bases, with 11 bases left in between. The length of the CDR3 is 14 residues. The germline CDR1 and CDR2 sequences are SGHRS and YFSETQ.

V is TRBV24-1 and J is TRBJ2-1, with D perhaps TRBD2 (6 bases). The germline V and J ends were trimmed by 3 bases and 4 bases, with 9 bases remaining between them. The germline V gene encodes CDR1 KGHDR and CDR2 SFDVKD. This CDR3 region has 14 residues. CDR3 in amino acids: CATSDAGRYNEQFF. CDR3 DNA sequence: TGTGCCACCAGTGATGCGGGACGATACAATGAGCAGTTCTTC.

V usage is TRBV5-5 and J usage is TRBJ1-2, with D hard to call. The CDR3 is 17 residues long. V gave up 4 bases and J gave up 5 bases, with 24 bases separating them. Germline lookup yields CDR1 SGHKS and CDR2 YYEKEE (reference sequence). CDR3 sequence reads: CASSHDLGLGLQYGYTF. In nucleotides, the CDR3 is TGTGCCAGCAGCCACGACCTGGGGTTGGGGTTGCAATATGGCTACACCTTC. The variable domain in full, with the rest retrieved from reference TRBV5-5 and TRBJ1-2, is DAGVTQSPTHLIKTRGQQVTLRCSPISGHKSVSWYQQVLGQGPQFIFQYYEKEERGRGNFPDRFSARQFPNYSSELNVNALLLGDSALYLCASSHDLGLGLQYGYTFGSGTRLTVV.

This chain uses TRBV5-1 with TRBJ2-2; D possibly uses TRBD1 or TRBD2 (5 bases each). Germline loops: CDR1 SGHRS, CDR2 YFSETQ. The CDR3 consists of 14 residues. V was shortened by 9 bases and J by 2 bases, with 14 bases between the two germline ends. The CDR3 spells CATSRGDNTGELFF. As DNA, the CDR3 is TGCGCCACCTCCCGAGGGGACAACACCGGGGAGCTGTTTTTT.

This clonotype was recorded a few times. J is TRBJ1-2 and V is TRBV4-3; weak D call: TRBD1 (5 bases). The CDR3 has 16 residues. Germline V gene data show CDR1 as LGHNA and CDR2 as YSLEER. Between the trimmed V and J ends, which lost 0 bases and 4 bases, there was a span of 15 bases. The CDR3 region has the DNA TGCGCCAGCAGCCAAGATGGGGGTAGCGGCGCCTATGGCTACACCTTC. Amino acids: CASSQDGGSGAYGYTF.

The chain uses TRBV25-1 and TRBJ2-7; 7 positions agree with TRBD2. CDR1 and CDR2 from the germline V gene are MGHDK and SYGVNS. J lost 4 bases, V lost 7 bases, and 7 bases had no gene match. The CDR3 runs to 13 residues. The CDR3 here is CASIGNSGYEQYF. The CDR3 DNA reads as TGTGCCAGCATAGGGAATAGCGGGTACGAGCAGTACTTC.

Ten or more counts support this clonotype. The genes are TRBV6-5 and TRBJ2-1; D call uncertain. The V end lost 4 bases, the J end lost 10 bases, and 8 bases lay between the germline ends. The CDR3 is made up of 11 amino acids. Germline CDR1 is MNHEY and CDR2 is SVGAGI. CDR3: CASSSSKEQFF. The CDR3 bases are TGTGCCAGCAGTTCGTCCAAGGAGCAGTTCTTC.

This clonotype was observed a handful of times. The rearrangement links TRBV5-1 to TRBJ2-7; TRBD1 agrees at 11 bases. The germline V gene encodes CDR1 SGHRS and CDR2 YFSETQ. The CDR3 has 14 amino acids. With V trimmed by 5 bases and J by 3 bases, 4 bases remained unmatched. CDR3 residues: CASSWTGGDYEQYF. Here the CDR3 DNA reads TGCGCCAGCAGTTGGACAGGGGGCGACTACGAGCAGTACTTC.

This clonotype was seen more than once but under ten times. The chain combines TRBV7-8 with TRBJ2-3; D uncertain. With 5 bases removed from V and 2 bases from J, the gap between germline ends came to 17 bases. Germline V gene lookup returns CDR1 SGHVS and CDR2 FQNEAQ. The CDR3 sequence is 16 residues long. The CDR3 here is CASSPPDPTPTDTQYF. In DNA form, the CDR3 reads TGTGCCAGCAGCCCACCGGACCCAACTCCCACAGATACGCAGTATTTT. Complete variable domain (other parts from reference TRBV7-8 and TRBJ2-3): GAGVSQSPRYKVAKRGQDVALRCDPISGHVSLFWYQQALGQGPEFLTYFQNEAQLDKSGLPSDRFFAERPEGSVSTLKIQRTQQEDSAVYLCASSPPDPTPTDTQYFGPGTRLTVL.

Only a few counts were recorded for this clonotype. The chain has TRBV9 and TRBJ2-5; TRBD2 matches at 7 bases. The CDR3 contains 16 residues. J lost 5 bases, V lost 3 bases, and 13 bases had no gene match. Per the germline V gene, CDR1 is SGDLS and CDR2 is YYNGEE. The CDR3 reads CASSARTQGGRETQYF. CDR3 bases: TGTGCCAGCAGCGCAAGAACTCAGGGAGGGAGGGAGACCCAGTACTTC.

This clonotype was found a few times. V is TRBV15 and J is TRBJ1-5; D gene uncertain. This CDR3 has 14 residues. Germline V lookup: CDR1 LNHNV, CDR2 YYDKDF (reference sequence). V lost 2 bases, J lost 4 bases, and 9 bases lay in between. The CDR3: CATSRSGPNQPQHF. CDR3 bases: TGTGCCACCAGCAGATCCGGACCTAATCAGCCCCAGCATTTT. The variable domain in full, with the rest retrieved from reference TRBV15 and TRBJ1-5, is DAMVIQNPRYQVTQFGKPVTLSCSQTLNHNVMYWYQQKSSQAPKLLFHYYDKDFNNEADTPDNFQSRRPNTSFCFLDIRSPGLGDTAMYLCATSRSGPNQPQHFGDGTRLSIL.

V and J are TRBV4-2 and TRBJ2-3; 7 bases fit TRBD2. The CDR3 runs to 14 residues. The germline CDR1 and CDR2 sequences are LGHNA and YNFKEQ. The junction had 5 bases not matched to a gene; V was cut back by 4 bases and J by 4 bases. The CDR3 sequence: CASSPGLVPDTQYF. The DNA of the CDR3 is TGTGCCAGCAGCCCTGGACTAGTGCCAGATACGCAGTATTTT.

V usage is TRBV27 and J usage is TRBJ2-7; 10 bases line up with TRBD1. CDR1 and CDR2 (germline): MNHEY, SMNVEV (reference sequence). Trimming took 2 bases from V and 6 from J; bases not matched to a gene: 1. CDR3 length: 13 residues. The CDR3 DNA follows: TGTGCCAGCAGTTTAAGGACAGGGGGCGAGCAGTACTTC. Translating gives CASSLRTGGEQYF.

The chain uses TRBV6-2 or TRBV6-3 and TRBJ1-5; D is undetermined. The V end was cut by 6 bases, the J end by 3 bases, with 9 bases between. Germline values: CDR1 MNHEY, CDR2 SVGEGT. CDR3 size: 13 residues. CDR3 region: CASRRLDNQPQHF. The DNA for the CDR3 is TGTGCCAGCAGAAGACTAGACAATCAGCCCCAGCATTTT.

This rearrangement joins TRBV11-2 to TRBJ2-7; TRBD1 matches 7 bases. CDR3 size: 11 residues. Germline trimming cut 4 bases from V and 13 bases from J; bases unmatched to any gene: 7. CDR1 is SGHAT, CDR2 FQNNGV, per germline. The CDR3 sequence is CASSSTGTVYF. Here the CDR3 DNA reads TGTGCCAGCAGCTCCACCGGGACAGTTTACTTC.

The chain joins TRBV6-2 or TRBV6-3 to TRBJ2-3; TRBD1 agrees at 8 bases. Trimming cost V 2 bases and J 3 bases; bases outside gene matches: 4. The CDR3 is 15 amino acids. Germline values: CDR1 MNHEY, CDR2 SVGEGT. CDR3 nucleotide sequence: TGTGCCAGCAGTTACGGGACAGGAGCTACAGATACGCAGTATTTT. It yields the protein CASSYGTGATDTQYF.

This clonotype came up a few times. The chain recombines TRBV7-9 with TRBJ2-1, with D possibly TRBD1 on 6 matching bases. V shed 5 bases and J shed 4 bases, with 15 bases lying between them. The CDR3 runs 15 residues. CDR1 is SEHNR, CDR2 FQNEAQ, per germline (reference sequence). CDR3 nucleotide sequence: TGTGCCAGCAGCGAAACGACAGGACAATACAATGAGCAGTTCTTC. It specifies CASSETTGQYNEQFF.